The text below deals with one T cell receptor beta chain. This sample is part of a study of T cell changes during pregnancy in multiple sclerosis. Sequencing used immunoSEQ multiplex PCR; TCRdb keeps in-frame clones, though not all of them. The sample consists of 70,000 to 80,000 clones, roughly 92% of them appearing once. Trimming shortened V by 3 bases and J by 2 bases, and 4 bases separated the two germline ends. CDR3 length: 12 amino acids. Germline V CDR1 and CDR2: SGHAT, FQDESV (reference sequence). The J gene is TRBJ1-2, the V gene TRBV11-1; D uncertain. The clonotype comes from a female donor in good health, enrolled as a control in a pregnancy study. The sequences come from peripheral blood, collected after pregnancy. CDR3 sequence: CASSFRNYGYTF. The CDR3 DNA sequence: TGTGCCAGCAGCTTCAGAAACTATGGCTACACCTTC.